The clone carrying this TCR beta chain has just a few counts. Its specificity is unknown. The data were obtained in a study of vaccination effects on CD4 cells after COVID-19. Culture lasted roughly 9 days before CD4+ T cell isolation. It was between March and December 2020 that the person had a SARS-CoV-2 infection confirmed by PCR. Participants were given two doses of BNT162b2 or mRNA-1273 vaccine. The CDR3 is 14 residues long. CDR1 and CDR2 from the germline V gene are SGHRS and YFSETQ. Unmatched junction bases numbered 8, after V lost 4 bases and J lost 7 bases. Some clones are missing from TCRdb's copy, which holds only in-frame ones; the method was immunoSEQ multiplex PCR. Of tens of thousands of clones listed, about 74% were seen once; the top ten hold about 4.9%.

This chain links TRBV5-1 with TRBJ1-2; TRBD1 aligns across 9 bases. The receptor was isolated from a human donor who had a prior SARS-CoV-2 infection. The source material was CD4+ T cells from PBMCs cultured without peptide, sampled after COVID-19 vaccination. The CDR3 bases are TGCGCCAGCAGCCTGGACAGGGGCAGCGGTGGCTACACCTTC. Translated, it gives CASSLDRGSGGYTF.